This entry lists 23 T cell receptor beta chains sequenced from one sample in a study of T cell repertoires in cytomegalovirus infection (dated by TCRdb to between 2018 and 2021). The sample's treatment or condition label, decoded: in vitro stimulation with specific CMV peptide epitopes to enrich CMV-specific T cells. Instrument on record: Illumina HiSeq 1500. In TCRdb, the public reads were trimmed at Q25 with fastp and aligned with MiXCR, with productive beta chains retained. Rows are combined by CDR3 protein, so each entry shows the most common genes and DNA. The sample table contains about 360,000 distinct CDR3 sequences; only one count was recorded for around a third of them. The ten largest make up about 13% of the sample. These TCRs' antigens remain unknown. The sequencing here drew on cultured PBMCs, taken from culture after CMV antigen stimulation. These receptors were collected from a human donor in good health (CMV status not recorded). Some clones in this sample may be carry-over from other donors' samples.

This clonotype was picked up a small number of times. The genes are TRBV6-5 and TRBJ2-1; 13 positions match TRBD2. V shed 2 bases and J 7 bases; nucleotides not matched to a gene: 5. Per the germline V gene, CDR1 is MNHEY and CDR2 is SVGAGI. The CDR3 is 16 residues long. The CDR3 nucleotides read TGTGCCAGCAGTTACATCGGACTAGCGGGAGTTAATGAGCAGTTCTTC. Protein product: CASSYIGLAGVNEQFF.

V usage is TRBV29-1 and J usage is TRBJ1-1; D possibly corresponds to TRBD1 (5 bases). The CDR3 contains 13 residues. The germline gives CDR1 SQVTM, CDR2 ANQGSEA. Trimming cost V 2 bases and J 4 bases, with 11 bases left between them. Here the CDR3 DNA reads TGCAGCGTTGAACCCCAGGGTGGCACTGAAGCTTTCTTT. It translates to CSVEPQGGTEAFF.

The chain joins TRBV11-2 to TRBJ2-2; the match to TRBD1 covers 8 bases. V was pared by 5 bases and J by 4 bases, with 3 bases of the junction left unmatched. Germline lookup yields CDR1 SGHAT and CDR2 FQNNGV. The CDR3 consists of 14 residues. The CDR3, as DNA: TGTGCCAGCAGCCGGACAGGGCCCACCGGGGAGCTGTTTTTT. Protein sequence: CASSRTGPTGELFF.

In its sample, this clonotype was seen a few times. This CDR3 is CASSPGHNYYNEQFF. In nucleotides, the CDR3 is TGTGCCAGCAGCCCTGGGCATAATTACTACAATGAGCAGTTCTTC. The chain has TRBV28 and TRBJ2-1, with D unclear. CDR3 length: 15 amino acids. Germline assignment: CDR1 MDHEN and CDR2 SYDVKM. V lost 6 bases, J lost 3 bases, and 15 bases lay in between. The entire variable domain, with the rest obtained from reference TRBV28 and TRBJ2-1, is as follows: DVKVTQSSRYLVKRTGEKVFLECVQDMDHENMFWYRQDPGLGLRLIYFSYDVKMKEKGDIPEGYSVSREKKERFSLILESASTNQTSMYLCASSPGHNYYNEQFFGPGTRLTVL.

This clonotype was observed many times. The genes are TRBV12-3 or TRBV12-4 and TRBJ1-1; no clear D. This CDR3 is built from 13 residues. V was shortened by 1 base and J by 2 bases, with 5 bases between the two germline ends. Written as DNA, the CDR3 is TGTGCCAGCAGTTTAGGGGAAAACACTGAAGCTTTCTTT. Its protein is CASSLGENTEAFF.

The chain links TRBV6-6 to TRBJ2-7, with no clear D. The germline gives CDR1 MNHNY, CDR2 SVGAGI (reference sequence). The CDR3 runs 13 residues. Trimming removed 4 bases at V and 4 bases at J, with 11 bases between. The CDR3 DNA reads as TGTGCCAGCAGTTGGGGATTGGTTTACGAGCAGTACTTC. As protein: CASSWGLVYEQYF.

This clonotype was counted once. The chain employs TRBV7-2 and TRBJ2-3, with D uncertain. The CDR3 is 15 amino acids. V lost 3 bases and J 0 bases, leaving 10 bases between the germline ends. Per germline, CDR1 SGHTA and CDR2 FQGNSA. The CDR3 sequence is CASSFVGWSTDTQYF. CDR3 nucleotides: TGTGCCAGCAGCTTTGTGGGTTGGAGCACAGATACGCAGTATTTT.

The chain combines TRBV12-3 or TRBV12-4 with TRBJ2-3; unclear D gene. The CDR3 contains 17 residues. V gave up 5 bases and J gave up 2 bases, with 20 bases separating them. CDR3 coding DNA: TGTGCCAGCAGTCCTCGCCGGGCTAGTCGCGACACAGATACGCAGTATTTT. Its protein is CASSPRRASRDTDTQYF.

Only a few counts were recorded for this clonotype. This CDR3 reads CASSLYLTATSYEQYF. CDR3 nucleotides: TGTGCCAGCAGCTTATATTTGACAGCGACCTCCTACGAGCAGTACTTC. This rearrangement joins TRBV11-2 to TRBJ2-7, with D tentatively TRBD1 (5 bases). The V and J ends lost 2 bases and 0 bases respectively, with 14 bases between them. Germline V gene sequence: CDR1 SGHAT, CDR2 FQNNGV. The CDR3 length is 16 residues.

The chain links TRBV12-3 or TRBV12-4 to TRBJ2-1, with 11 bases matching TRBD2. The CDR3 contains 14 residues. Trimming removed 10 bases from V and 6 bases from J; junction bases left unmatched: 8. CDR3 DNA: TGTGCCACCCAGACTAGCGGGGCCCTCAATGAGCAGTTCTTC. Translating it yields CATQTSGALNEQFF.

Worth noting for this clonotype: Sequence at one end of the junction differs from germline and may be a read error. This sequence joins TRBV5-5 and TRBJ1-1; a possible D gene is TRBD1 (6 bases). The CDR3 extends over 13 amino acids. Germline CDR1 and CDR2: SGHKS and YYEKEE (reference sequence). CDR3: CARSLGQGIEAFF. CDR3 sequence (DNA): TGTGCCAGAAGCTTGGGACAAGGAATCGAAGCTTTCTTT.

This rearrangement joins TRBV12-3 or TRBV12-4 to TRBJ2-5; 10 bases match TRBD2. This CDR3 comprises 16 residues. V lost 6 bases and J lost 5; bases outside the gene matches: 12. DNA of the CDR3: TGTGCCAGCAGCCGAACCCTAGCGGGAGCGTACGAGACCCAGTACTTC. It encodes CASSRTLAGAYETQYF.

The chain is built from TRBV2 and TRBJ2-5; D is uncertain. CDR1 is SNHLY, CDR2 FYNNEI, per germline. V lost 6 bases to trimming and J lost 4 bases, with 12 bases between them. The CDR3 consists of 13 residues. The CDR3, as DNA: TGTGCCAGCAGGCCCCTGGGCGGAGAGACCCAGTACTTC. It translates to CASRPLGGETQYF.

This clonotype was picked up a small number of times. V usage is TRBV7-2 and J usage is TRBJ2-1; TRBD2 is a possible D gene (5 bases). CDR1 and CDR2 (germline): SGHTA, FQGNSA. With 4 bases removed from V and 13 bases from J, the gap between germline ends came to 14 bases. The CDR3 is made up of 12 amino acids. Here the CDR3 reads CASSYRGLSQFF. CDR3 sequence (DNA): TGTGCCAGCAGCTACCGAGGACTTTCCCAGTTCTTC.

This rearrangement joins TRBV27 to TRBJ1-5; 8 nucleotides match TRBD1. CDR3 size: 15 residues. V gave up 4 bases and J gave up 2 bases; unmatched junction bases: 4. In germline, CDR1 is MNHEY, CDR2 SMNVEV (reference sequence). DNA for the CDR3: TGTGCCAGCAGTTGGTCGGGACAGGGCAATCAGCCCCAGCATTTT. It is translated as CASSWSGQGNQPQHF.

The CDR3 coding sequence is TGTGCCAGCACCTTCTTGTGGGCCACAGATACGCAGTATTTT. It codes for CASTFLWATDTQYF. The gene calls are TRBV12-3 or TRBV12-4 and TRBJ2-3; D not certain. This CDR3 comprises 14 residues. The V end was cut by 7 bases, the J end by 2 bases, with 13 bases between.

This chain connects TRBV25-1 to TRBJ2-3, with TRBD2 identical over 10 bases. Per germline, CDR1 MGHDK and CDR2 SYGVNS. CDR3 length: 16 residues. Germline trimming cut 4 bases from V and 2 bases from J; bases unmatched to any gene: 6. The DNA of the CDR3 is TGTGCCAGCAGTGGTTTGAGCGGGAGGGCCACAGATACGCAGTATTTT. It encodes CASSGLSGRATDTQYF. The complete variable domain, with remaining parts taken from reference TRBV25-1 and TRBJ2-3, reads EADIYQTPRYLVIGTGKKITLECSQTMGHDKMYWYQQDPGMELHLIHYSYGVNSTEKGDLSSESTVSRIRTEHFPLTLESARPSHTSQYLCASSGLSGRATDTQYFGPGTRLTVL.

Only a few counts were recorded for this clonotype. V usage is TRBV7-2 and J usage is TRBJ2-7; TRBD1 might be the D (5 bases). The CDR3 is made up of 15 amino acids. The germline CDR1 and CDR2 sequences are SGHTA and FQGNSA. With 5 bases removed from V and 3 bases from J, the gap between germline ends came to 17 bases. The CDR3 DNA reads as TGTGCCAGCAGCCCCATAGACAGCGCTTACTACGAGCAGTACTTC. It specifies CASSPIDSAYYEQYF.

The CDR3 nucleotides read TGTGCCAGTAGTATTGGGCTAGCGGGGCGGGAGACCCAGTACTTC. Translated, it gives CASSIGLAGRETQYF. This chain uses TRBV19 with TRBJ2-5; 9 bases are shared with TRBD2. CDR1 and CDR2 (germline): LNHDA, SQIVND (reference sequence). CDR3 length: 15 residues. The J segment lost 5 bases and the V segment lost 3 bases, leaving 7 bases of the junction unmatched. The variable domain in full, with the rest retrieved from reference TRBV19 and TRBJ2-5, is DGGITQSPKYLFRKEGQNVTLSCEQNLNHDAMYWYRQDPGQGLRLIYYSQIVNDFQKGDIAEGYSVSREKKESFPLTVTSAQKNPTAFYLCASSIGLAGRETQYFGPGTRLLVL.

This clonotype was recorded many times. J is TRBJ2-2 and V is TRBV7-2, with 8 bases that match TRBD2. The CDR3 spans 16 residues. Per germline, CDR1 SGHTA and CDR2 FQGNSA. V shed 1 base and J 2 bases; nucleotides not matched to a gene: 3. The CDR3: CASSLGTSPNTGELFF. CDR3 coding DNA: TGTGCCAGCAGCTTAGGGACTAGCCCTAACACCGGGGAGCTGTTTTTT. Drawing the rest from reference TRBV7-2 and TRBJ2-2, the complete variable domain is GAGVSQSPSNKVTEKGKDVELRCDPISGHTALYWYRQSLGQGLEFLIYFQGNSAPDKSGLPSDRFSAERTGGSVSTLTIQRTQQEDSAVYLCASSLGTSPNTGELFFGEGSRLTVL.

This rearrangement joins TRBV20-1 to TRBJ1-3, with 7 bases identical to TRBD1. The CDR3 sequence is 20 residues long. Trimming took 1 base from V and 0 from J; bases not matched to a gene: 18. Germline CDR1 is DFQATT and CDR2 is SNEGSKA (reference sequence). The CDR3 reads CSARGHRNPGQDNSGNTIYF. DNA of the CDR3: TGCAGTGCTAGAGGCCATCGAAACCCCGGACAGGACAACTCTGGAAACACCATATATTTT.

The chain joins TRBV5-4 to TRBJ2-2; D is unresolved. The V end lost 0 bases, the J end lost 7 bases, and 7 bases lay between the germline ends. The CDR3 loop spans 13 amino acids. Germline assignment: CDR1 SGHNT and CDR2 YYREEE (reference sequence). The CDR3 region is CASSLGSNGELFF. The CDR3 DNA is TGTGCCAGCAGCTTGGGTAGCAACGGGGAGCTGTTTTTT.

The genes are TRBV7-9 and TRBJ2-2, with unresolved D. This CDR3 has 16 amino acids. CDR1 and CDR2 (germline): SEHNR, FQNEAQ (reference sequence). V was shortened by 3 bases and J by 4 bases, with 15 bases between the two germline ends. Here the CDR3 DNA reads TGTGCCAGCAGCTTCCCATTACAAGGAATCACCGGGGAGCTGTTTTTT. Protein sequence: CASSFPLQGITGELFF.